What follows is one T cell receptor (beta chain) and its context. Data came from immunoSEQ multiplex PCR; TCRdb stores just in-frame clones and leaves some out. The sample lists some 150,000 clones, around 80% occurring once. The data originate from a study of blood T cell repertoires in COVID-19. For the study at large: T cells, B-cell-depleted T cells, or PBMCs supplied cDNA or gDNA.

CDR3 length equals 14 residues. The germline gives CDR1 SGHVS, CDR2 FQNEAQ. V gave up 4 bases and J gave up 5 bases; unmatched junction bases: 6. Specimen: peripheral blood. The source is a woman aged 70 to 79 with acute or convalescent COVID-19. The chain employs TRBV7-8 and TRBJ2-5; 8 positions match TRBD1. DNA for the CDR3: TGTGCCAGCAGCTCCGGACAGGGCTTGGAGACCCAGTACTTC. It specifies CASSSGQGLETQYF. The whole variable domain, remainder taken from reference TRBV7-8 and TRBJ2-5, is GAGVSQSPRYKVAKRGQDVALRCDPISGHVSLFWYQQALGQGPEFLTYFQNEAQLDKSGLPSDRFFAERPEGSVSTLKIQRTQQEDSAVYLCASSSGQGLETQYFGPGTRLLVL.